These 22 T cell receptor beta chains share one sample of origin, sequenced in a study of blood T cell repertoires in COVID-19. TCRdb's copy holds only in-frame clones and misses some; the assay was immunoSEQ multiplex PCR. The sample includes 350,000 to 450,000 clones, 75% to 90% of them seen just once. Sequenced input: PBMCs or T cells enriched from blood (not recorded which). Every receptor here comes from a woman aged 45-60 years who had recovered from COVID-19.

The J gene is TRBJ2-1, the V gene TRBV29-1; a weak D match, TRBD2 (6 bases). CDR1 is SQVTM and CDR2 is ANQGSEA in the germline V gene. The V gene lost 1 base and the J gene lost 6 bases, with 22 bases spanning the gap. The length of the CDR3 is 17 residues. The CDR3 region has the DNA TGCAGCGTTGAAGGGGGGGAGGCGTTCCTTCGGGTCAATGAGCAGTTCTTC. It codes for CSVEGGEAFLRVNEQFF.

The CDR3 protein is CASSFLDTGELFF. The DNA of the CDR3 is TGTGCCAGCAGCTTTCTTGACACCGGGGAGCTGTTTTTT. The chain has TRBV5-4 and TRBJ2-2; D uncertain. Germline loops: CDR1 SGHNT, CDR2 YYREEE (reference sequence). With 2 bases removed from V and 3 bases from J, the gap between germline ends came to 5 bases. The CDR3 has 13 residues.

The chain has TRBV6-5 and TRBJ1-5; 9 bases are shared with TRBD1. Germline V CDR1 and CDR2: MNHEY, SVGAGI. Unmatched junction bases numbered 2, after V lost 1 base and J lost 4 bases. The CDR3 totals 15 residues. As DNA, the CDR3 is TGTGCCAGCAGTTACTGGGACAGGGTGAATCAGCCCCAGCATTTT. It specifies CASSYWDRVNQPQHF.

The chain is built from TRBV30 and TRBJ1-1; 7 bases fit TRBD1. This CDR3 is built from 13 residues. V lost 1 base and J lost 7; bases outside the gene matches: 6. The germline CDR1 and CDR2 sequences are GTSNPN and SVGIG (reference sequence). The CDR3, as DNA: TGTGCCTGGAGTGCTCAGCCAGGGGGTGAAGCTTTCTTT. Translation: CAWSAQPGGEAFF.

This clone was counted a single time. The gene calls are TRBV25-1 and TRBJ2-1, with D perhaps matching TRBD1 (6 bases). This CDR3 is 14 amino acids long. V was trimmed by 1 base and J by 6 bases, leaving 10 bases between them. Germline assignment: CDR1 MGHDK and CDR2 SYGVNS. CDR3 coding DNA: TGTGCCAGCAGTGAATCCGGGACACGCAATGAGCAGTTCTTC. It codes for CASSESGTRNEQFF.

V is TRBV4-2 and J is TRBJ2-7, with TRBD2 identical over 7 bases. This CDR3 region has 16 residues. Unmatched junction bases numbered 8, after V lost 3 bases and J lost 0 bases. Germline CDR1 reads LGHNA; CDR2 reads YNFKEQ. The CDR3, as DNA: TGTGCCAGCAGCCAGGGGGGGACTCTCAGCTCCTACGAGCAGTACTTC. This codes for CASSQGGTLSSYEQYF.

The V gene is TRBV11-3, the J gene TRBJ2-1; TRBD2 aligns across 9 bases. This CDR3 contains 16 residues. V shed 1 base and J 4 bases; nucleotides not matched to a gene: 5. Germline V lookup: CDR1 SGHNT, CDR2 YENEEA. CDR3 nucleotides: TGTGCCAGCAGCTTAGCACCCGCGGGGGGGTACAATGAGCAGTTCTTC. As protein: CASSLAPAGGYNEQFF. Variable domain in full (rest from reference TRBV11-3 and TRBJ2-1): EAGVVQSPRYKIIEKKQPVAFWCNPISGHNTLYWYLQNLGQGPELLIRYENEEAVDDSQLPKDRFSAERLKGVDSTLKIQPAELGDSAVYLCASSLAPAGGYNEQFFGPGTRLTVL.

CDR3 DNA sequence: TGTGCCAGCAGCTTACAAAACAGGGGTAATGGCTACACCTTC. It codes for CASSLQNRGNGYTF. V usage is TRBV5-4 and J usage is TRBJ1-2; 7 positions match TRBD1. Germline assignment: CDR1 SGHNT and CDR2 YYREEE (reference sequence). The CDR3 has 14 amino acids. Unmatched junction bases numbered 7, after V lost 2 bases and J lost 6 bases. The whole variable domain, remainder taken from reference TRBV5-4 and TRBJ1-2, is ETGVTQSPTHLIKTRGQQVTLRCSSQSGHNTVSWYQQALGQGPQFIFQYYREEENGRGNFPPRFSGLQFPNYSSELNVNALELDDSALYLCASSLQNRGNGYTFGSGTRLTVV.

CDR3 DNA sequence: TGCGCCAGCAGCCAAGACGGCGGGGCGGGTTACGGTGGCTACACCTTC. Translation: CASSQDGGAGYGGYTF. V is TRBV4-3 and J is TRBJ1-2; tentative D call: TRBD1 (5 bases). Germline-derived CDR1 and CDR2 are LGHNA and YSLEER. This CDR3 has 16 residues. Deletions cut 0 bases from V and 7 bases from J, with 18 bases between.

This rearrangement joins TRBV9 to TRBJ1-1, with D uncertain. Germline CDR1 and CDR2: SGDLS and YYNGEE. Trimming removed 8 bases from V and 0 bases from J, with 17 bases in between. There are 15 residues in the CDR3. The CDR3 region has the DNA TGTGCCAGTGATCTCGAGGGCCTCCTGAACACTGAAGCTTTCTTT. Amino acid sequence: CASDLEGLLNTEAFF.

This chain links TRBV9 with TRBJ1-1, with a possible D match to TRBD1 (5 bases). The CDR3 runs 15 residues. Germline CDR1 is SGDLS and CDR2 is YYNGEE. V dropped 3 bases and J dropped 0 bases, with 12 bases sitting between them. CDR3 residues: CASSGNGGMNTEAFF. In nucleotides, the CDR3 is TGTGCCAGCAGCGGCAACGGGGGAATGAACACTGAAGCTTTCTTT.

This sequence joins TRBV29-1 and TRBJ2-7; 9 bases agree with TRBD1. Trimming took 6 bases from V and 7 from J; bases not matched to a gene: 7. The CDR3 spans 12 residues. Germline V lookup: CDR1 SQVTM, CDR2 ANQGSEA. The CDR3 is CSVGQGTGEQYF. The CDR3 DNA follows: TGCAGCGTAGGACAGGGGACGGGAGAGCAGTACTTC.

The chain uses TRBV30 and TRBJ2-1; TRBD1 matches 7 bases. The CDR3 has 14 amino acids. Germline trimming cut 0 bases from V and 5 bases from J; bases unmatched to any gene: 4. From germline, CDR1 is GTSNPN and CDR2 SVGIG (reference sequence). CDR3 DNA sequence: TGTGCCTGGAGTGTAGGGGGCACGAACAATGAGCAGTTCTTC. It specifies CAWSVGGTNNEQFF.

The chain recombines TRBV27 with TRBJ2-3; the match to TRBD1 covers 7 bases. The CDR3 spans 15 residues. The V gene end was trimmed by 5 bases and the J gene end by 6 bases; junction bases not matched to a gene: 11. Germline V lookup: CDR1 MNHEY, CDR2 SMNVEV (reference sequence). The CDR3 sequence: CASSPQGVGWDTQYF. Here the CDR3 DNA reads TGTGCCAGCAGTCCTCAGGGGGTGGGTTGGGATACGCAGTATTTT.

This chain joins TRBV7-3 and TRBJ2-5; TRBD2 might be the D (5 bases). This CDR3 region has 13 residues. Per the germline V gene, CDR1 is SGHTA and CDR2 is FQGTGA. V was clipped by 5 bases and J by 4 bases, with 11 bases between them. The CDR3 here is CASSPRAGETQYF. In nucleotides, the CDR3 is TGTGCCAGCAGCCCCCGGGCGGGAGAGACCCAGTACTTC.

This chain joins TRBV5-6 and TRBJ1-1, with TRBD1 matching 9 bases. CDR1 SGHDT and CDR2 YYEEEE come from the germline V gene. The CDR3 totals 14 residues. Unmatched junction bases numbered 12, after V lost 4 bases and J lost 11 bases. The CDR3 sequence is CASSPSPGTGSAFF. The DNA for the CDR3 is TGTGCCAGCAGCCCAAGTCCCGGGACAGGGTCGGCTTTCTTT.

The gene calls are TRBV2 and TRBJ1-1; D ambiguous. V lost 2 bases to trimming and J lost 6 bases, with 16 bases between them. CDR3 length equals 15 residues. CDR1 is SNHLY, CDR2 FYNNEI, per germline. The CDR3 DNA is TGTGCCAGCAGTGAATTTGCCGCAGGTAGCGCTGAAGCTTTCTTT. Residues: CASSEFAAGSAEAFF.

The V call is TRBV11-3, the J call TRBJ2-5, with a possible D match to TRBD1 (5 bases). This CDR3 spans 15 amino acids. V lost 1 base and J lost 2, with 11 bases in between. Per the germline V gene, CDR1 is SGHNT and CDR2 is YENEEA. The CDR3 reads CASSLGRQLQETQYF. CDR3 in DNA: TGTGCCAGCAGCTTAGGTCGACAGCTACAAGAGACCCAGTACTTC.

The V and J genes are TRBV3-1 (or the pseudogene TRBV3-2) and TRBJ1-4; D perhaps matches TRBD1 (6 bases). This CDR3 comprises 14 residues. V was trimmed by 0 bases and J by 9 bases, leaving 11 bases between them. Germline V gene lookup returns CDR1 LGHDT and CDR2 YNNKEL (reference sequence). CDR3 region: CASSQDNQGKKLFF. The CDR3 bases are TGTGCCAGCAGCCAAGACAATCAGGGGAAAAAACTGTTTTTT.

There are a few counts of this clone. This sequence joins TRBV9 and TRBJ2-4, with TRBD2 matching over 7 bases. Germline V gene sequence: CDR1 SGDLS, CDR2 YYNGEE. Trimming removed 2 bases from V and 3 bases from J; junction bases left unmatched: 8. CDR3 length equals 16 residues. The CDR3 sequence is CASSVGDSGGKNIQYF. The CDR3 DNA sequence: TGTGCCAGCAGCGTCGGAGACTCGGGGGGCAAAAACATTCAGTACTTC.

This chain links TRBV9 with TRBJ2-3; 7 bases are shared with TRBD2. The V gene end was trimmed by 0 bases and the J gene end by 2 bases; junction bases not matched to a gene: 9. CDR1 is SGDLS, CDR2 YYNGEE, per germline. The length of the CDR3 is 17 residues. CDR3: CASSVAPSGTYTDTQYF. The CDR3 DNA reads TGTGCCAGCAGCGTAGCGCCTAGCGGTACCTACACAGATACGCAGTATTTT.

The CDR3: CASSAQGLGTEAFF. In DNA, the CDR3 is TGTGCCAGCAGCGCCCAGGGCCTAGGAACTGAAGCTTTCTTT. The chain uses TRBV7-8 and TRBJ1-1, with TRBD1 as a possible D gene (5 bases). Trimming stripped 5 bases from V and 5 bases from J, with 15 bases between. The CDR3 runs to 14 residues. Germline-derived CDR1 and CDR2 are SGHVS and FQNEAQ.